Here is one TCR beta chain with its context. The data originate from a study of blood T cell repertoires in COVID-19. The overall study: Samples came from the United States, Italy and Spain, spanning acute and convalescent COVID-19.

Measured with immunoSEQ multiplex PCR; TCRdb has only the in-frame clones, and not every one. The sample shows 360,000 or so clones, approximately 84% of them seen only once. Unmatched junction bases numbered 6, after V lost 2 bases and J lost 0 bases. Germline lookup yields CDR1 SGHAT and CDR2 FQNNGV. This CDR3 region has 16 residues. The genes are TRBV11-2 and TRBJ1-1; 7 nucleotides line up with TRBD1. This TCR was recovered from a woman in her twenties or thirties who had recovered from COVID-19. Source material: PBMCs or T cells enriched from blood (not recorded which). The DNA of the CDR3 is TGTGCCAGCAGCTTACTTTCGACAGGGATGAACACTGAAGCTTTCTTT. It yields the protein CASSLLSTGMNTEAFF.